This T cell receptor beta chain emerged from a study of HIV-infected patients and healthy controls. The repertoire came from unfractionated whole blood and reflected all unsorted peripheral T cells. Control samples came from around eleven uninfected healthy donors, a few of them resampled after approximately 3 months. General study results and limits: Compared with untreated HIV+ repertoires, healthy controls showed roughly threefold more distinct CDR3s and higher Shannon diversity. HIV-infected patients shared fewer CDR3 sequences between individuals than healthy controls.

Reverse transcription used roughly 450 ng RNA and constant-region primers for alpha and beta. Alpha and beta chain libraries were made separately by chain-specific third strand synthesis with multiplexing indices. TCRdb used MiXCR to reprocess the 5' RACE reads, holding one entry per CDR3 protein. The data show some 19,000 distinct CDR3 sequences, about 8.3% seen once. The sample holds many counts of this clonotype. The antigen remains unidentified. Per germline, CDR1 MDHEN and CDR2 SYDVKM. This CDR3 is built from 15 residues. Trimming cost V 6 bases and J 4 bases; bases outside gene matches: 8. This chain joins TRBV28 and TRBJ2-7; 11 bases are shared with TRBD2. This TCR came from an adult in good health. The specimen was blood. This CDR3 is CASSSGTSGDYEQYF. The CDR3 DNA follows: TGTGCCAGCAGCTCCGGGACTAGCGGAGATTACGAGCAGTACTTC.